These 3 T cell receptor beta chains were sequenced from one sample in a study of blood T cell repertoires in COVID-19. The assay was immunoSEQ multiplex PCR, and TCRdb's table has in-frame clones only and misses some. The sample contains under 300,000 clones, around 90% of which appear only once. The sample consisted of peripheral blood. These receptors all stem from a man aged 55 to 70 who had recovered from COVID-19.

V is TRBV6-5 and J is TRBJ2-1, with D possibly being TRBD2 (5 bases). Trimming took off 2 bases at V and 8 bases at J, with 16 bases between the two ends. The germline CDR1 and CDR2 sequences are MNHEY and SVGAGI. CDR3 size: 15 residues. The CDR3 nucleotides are TGTGCCAGCAGTTACGATGGACTTACCAGCTATGAGCAGTTCTTC. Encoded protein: CASSYDGLTSYEQFF.

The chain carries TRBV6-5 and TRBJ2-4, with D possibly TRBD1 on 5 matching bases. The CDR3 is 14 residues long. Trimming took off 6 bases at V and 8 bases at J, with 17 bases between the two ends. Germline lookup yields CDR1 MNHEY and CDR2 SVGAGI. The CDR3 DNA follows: TGTGCCAGCAGCCTCAGATCCTCCAGGGACATTCAGTACTTC. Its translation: CASSLRSSRDIQYF.

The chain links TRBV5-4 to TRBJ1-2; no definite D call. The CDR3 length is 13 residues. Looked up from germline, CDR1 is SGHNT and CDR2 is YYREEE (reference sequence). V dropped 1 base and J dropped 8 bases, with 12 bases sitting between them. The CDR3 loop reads CASSLKPEEGYTF. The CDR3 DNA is TGTGCCAGCAGCTTGAAACCAGAGGAAGGCTACACCTTC.